The TCR beta chain under discussion was sequenced for a study of blood T cell repertoires in COVID-19. Background on the study: There were acute and convalescent COVID-19 samples, and they came from the United States, Italy and Spain. Sample material is recorded as cDNA or gDNA derived from T cells, B-cell-depleted T cells, or PBMCs.

As handled by the study authors: Estimated nucleated cell counts came from reference gene primer amplification. Method: immunoSEQ multiplex PCR; TCRdb's copy keeps in-frame clones and lacks some. V, J and clone size were drawn from that table, and D and trimming were deduced from the DNA. The sample yields around 160,000 clones, nearly 80% seen once. This sequence was found in a woman of 80 years or more with acute or convalescent COVID-19. Sequencing was carried out using peripheral blood.

In DNA form, the CDR3 reads TGTGCCAGCAGTTTATCGAGGCACAATGAGCAGTTCTTC. Protein sequence: CASSLSRHNEQFF. J is TRBJ2-1 and V is TRBV27; D is uncertain. V lost 0 bases and J lost 5, with 5 bases in between. The germline V gene encodes CDR1 MNHEY and CDR2 SMNVEV (reference sequence). The CDR3 totals 13 residues.